This T cell receptor (beta chain) came from a study of early T cells in non-severe SARS-CoV-2 infection. About the study: Sequencing was performed on bulk RNA from unsorted whole blood, leaving chains unpaired.

V lost 6 bases and J lost 8, with 19 bases in between. Germline CDR1 is SGHAT and CDR2 is FQNNGV. There are 14 residues in the CDR3. As part of library construction, unique molecular identifiers were attached to individual cDNA molecules. Each CDR3 protein gets one entry after TCRdb re-called the 5' RACE reads with MiXCR. The sample includes approximately 20,000 distinct CDR3 sequences, under 7.5% of them seen just once. This clonotype is termed medium-sized. Its matching antigen is unknown. General study results and limits: Using VDJdb, the matching emphasized anti-spike CD8 responses while missing private and CD4 specificities.

This TCR was sampled from an adult who was a healthcare worker with PCR-confirmed SARS-CoV-2 infection or an uninfected control (not recorded which). The chain employs TRBV11-2 and TRBJ1-2, with D unresolved. Sequenced input: whole blood. The CDR3: CASSLTVVASGYTF. DNA for the CDR3: TGTGCCAGCAGTCTAACTGTGGTGGCTAGCGGCTACACCTTC.